What follows are 27 T cell receptor beta chains derived from one specimen sequenced in a study of control samples from healthy donors and cancer patients. This table comes from immunoSEQ multiplex PCR, and its TCRdb copy is limited to in-frame clones, with some not included. The sample holds more than 70,000 clones; about nine tenths are singletons and the top ten take roughly 0.9%. The sequenced sample was blood. Source of these receptors: a woman in her twenties or thirties in good health.

V usage is TRBV29-1 and J usage is TRBJ2-7; tentative D call: TRBD1 (5 bases). The V gene lost 4 bases and the J gene lost 2 bases, with 12 bases spanning the gap. Germline CDR1 and CDR2: SQVTM and ANQGSEA. This CDR3 comprises 13 residues. CDR3 region: CSVVGVGTYEQYF. CDR3 sequence (DNA): TGCAGCGTTGTAGGGGTCGGTACCTACGAGCAGTACTTC.

The chain recombines TRBV9 with TRBJ1-1; D may be TRBD1 (6 bases). The CDR3 spans 16 residues. Trimming stripped 3 bases from V and 1 base from J, with 16 bases between. CDR1 and CDR2 from the germline V gene are SGDLS and YYNGEE. In DNA form, the CDR3 reads TGTGCCAGCAGCGCCCCCGAACAGGGCGGGAACACTGAAGCTTTCTTT. Amino acid sequence: CASSAPEQGGNTEAFF.

The chain carries TRBV2 and TRBJ1-5; maybe TRBD1 (5 bases). Trimming pared 4 bases from V and 1 base from J, leaving 11 bases between. This CDR3 is 15 amino acids long. The germline V gene encodes CDR1 SNHLY and CDR2 FYNNEI. In nucleotides, the CDR3 is TGTGCCAGCAGTGGGGGGGGAGGCAGCAATCAGCCCCAGCATTTT. Its protein is CASSGGGGSNQPQHF.

In this sample, this clone turned up a few times. This chain links TRBV7-8 with TRBJ1-1, with unresolved D. In germline, CDR1 is SGHVS, CDR2 FQNEAQ. V shed 0 bases and J shed 5 bases, with 10 bases lying between them. The CDR3 is 14 amino acids. CDR3 sequence reads: CASSLAQGSTEAFF. In DNA form, the CDR3 reads TGTGCCAGCAGCTTAGCACAAGGATCAACTGAAGCTTTCTTT.

The genes are TRBV19 and TRBJ2-4, with 7 bases identical to TRBD2. The CDR3 consists of 15 residues. CDR1 and CDR2 (germline): LNHDA, SQIVND (reference sequence). V dropped 3 bases and J dropped 3; count of bases not matched to a gene: 5. DNA of the CDR3: TGTGCCAGTAGTATCGCCGGGACTAACAAAAACATTCAGTACTTC. This encodes CASSIAGTNKNIQYF.

This rearrangement joins TRBV28 to TRBJ2-7; D is undetermined. The CDR3 sequence is 14 residues long. The V gene's germline CDR1 is MDHEN and CDR2 SYDVKM. V lost 6 bases and J lost 5, with 17 bases in between. This CDR3 is CASSHSADRDEQYF. The CDR3 DNA is TGTGCCAGCAGCCACTCTGCGGATAGGGACGAGCAGTACTTC. The whole variable domain, filled in from reference TRBV28 and TRBJ2-7, reads DVKVTQSSRYLVKRTGEKVFLECVQDMDHENMFWYRQDPGLGLRLIYFSYDVKMKEKGDIPEGYSVSREKKERFSLILESASTNQTSMYLCASSHSADRDEQYFGPGTRLTVT.

V and J are TRBV12-3 or TRBV12-4 and TRBJ1-2; D might be TRBD1 (5 bases). Trimming removed 8 bases at V and 8 bases at J, with 15 bases between. CDR3 length: 12 amino acids. Here the CDR3 reads CASVPGRGGYTF. CDR3 in DNA: TGTGCCAGCGTGCCGGGGCGCGGAGGCTACACCTTC.

The chain uses TRBV9 and TRBJ1-2, with D unresolved. The CDR3 length is 13 residues. V dropped 6 bases and J dropped 0 bases, with 9 bases sitting between them. The germline gives CDR1 SGDLS, CDR2 YYNGEE. The CDR3: CASNPLSNYGYTF. CDR3 DNA sequence: TGTGCCAGCAACCCCCTATCTAACTATGGCTACACCTTC.

A few counts support this clone. J is TRBJ2-1 and V is TRBV19; D might be TRBD1 (6 bases). V lost 0 bases, J lost 3 bases, and 9 bases lay in between. The CDR3 sequence is 15 residues long. Germline CDR1 reads LNHDA; CDR2 reads SQIVND (reference sequence). The CDR3 here is CASSIDPGHYNEQFF. In DNA, the CDR3 is TGTGCCAGTAGTATAGATCCGGGACACTACAATGAGCAGTTCTTC.

The chain couples TRBV3-1 (or the pseudogene TRBV3-2) to TRBJ1-1; a possible D gene is TRBD1 (5 bases). Germline lookup yields CDR1 LGHDT and CDR2 YNNKEL (reference sequence). The CDR3 has 17 amino acids. The ends were cut back, 0 bases at V and 2 bases at J, with 16 bases in the middle. The CDR3 DNA sequence: TGTGCCAGCAGCCAAGATAGGCGGTTGGGGGGTAACACTGAAGCTTTCTTT. Translated: CASSQDRRLGGNTEAFF.

CDR3 loop: CASSSNTLGYTF. The CDR3 DNA follows: TGCGCCAGCAGCTCGAACACCCTTGGTTACACCTTC. The chain carries TRBV5-1 and TRBJ1-2, with D hard to call. The CDR3 extends over 12 amino acids. CDR1 SGHRS and CDR2 YFSETQ come from the germline V gene. V lost 3 bases, J lost 11 bases, and 14 bases lay in between.

The rearrangement joins TRBV19 to TRBJ2-5, with 11 bases matching TRBD1. The V segment lost 4 bases and the J segment 2 bases; nucleotides outside the gene matches: 3. Germline V gene sequence: CDR1 LNHDA, CDR2 SQIVND (reference sequence). CDR3 length equals 15 residues. The CDR3 DNA sequence: TGTGCCAGTAGTAAGGGACAGGGGGGGCAAGAGACCCAGTACTTC. Its translation: CASSKGQGGQETQYF.

The chain couples TRBV5-1 to TRBJ1-2, with D uncertain. V lost 0 bases and J lost 2, with 5 bases in between. The CDR3 sequence is 13 residues long. The V gene's germline CDR1 is SGHRS and CDR2 YFSETQ. The CDR3 DNA follows: TGCGCCAGCAGCTTGGAAGGGAACTATGGCTACACCTTC. Protein product: CASSLEGNYGYTF.

The rearrangement joins TRBV7-9 to TRBJ2-5; 9 bases are shared with TRBD1. V was clipped by 5 bases and J by 1 base; unmatched bases: 2. Germline V gene sequence: CDR1 SEHNR, CDR2 FQNEAQ (reference sequence). The CDR3 loop spans 14 amino acids. The CDR3 DNA follows: TGTGCCAGCAGCACGACAGGGGGCCAAGAGACCCAGTACTTC. This sequence encodes CASSTTGGQETQYF.

This clone was counted a single time. The CDR3 region has the DNA TGTGCCAGTAGTAGCCAGGCGATCTCCGGAAACACCATATATTTT. It codes for CASSSQAISGNTIYF. The chain is built from TRBV19 and TRBJ1-3; no firm D call. The V gene's germline CDR1 is LNHDA and CDR2 SQIVND (reference sequence). The CDR3 runs 15 residues. The V end lost 4 bases, the J end lost 4 bases, and 14 bases lay between the germline ends. Supplemented by reference TRBV19 and TRBJ1-3, the full variable domain reads DGGITQSPKYLFRKEGQNVTLSCEQNLNHDAMYWYRQDPGQGLRLIYYSQIVNDFQKGDIAEGYSVSREKKESFPLTVTSAQKNPTAFYLCASSSQAISGNTIYFGEGSWLTVV.

The rearrangement joins TRBV7-6 to TRBJ1-2, with 11 bases fitting TRBD1. This CDR3 contains 21 residues. Germline V gene lookup returns CDR1 SGHVS and CDR2 FNYEAQ. Trimming cost V 0 bases and J 0 bases; bases outside gene matches: 15. CDR3 DNA sequence: TGTGCCAGCAGCTTAGCTATTATGATGGACAGGGGGCAGATTGCTAACTATGGCTACACCTTC. This sequence encodes CASSLAIMMDRGQIANYGYTF.

V is TRBV6-5 and J is TRBJ2-2, with 7 bases aligning to TRBD2. The germline gives CDR1 MNHEY, CDR2 SVGAGI. The CDR3 is 15 amino acids. J gave up 4 bases and V 6 bases, and 8 bases lay outside the gene matches. The CDR3 protein is CASRDPRESTGELFF. As DNA, the CDR3 is TGTGCCAGCAGAGACCCGCGGGAGAGCACCGGGGAGCTGTTTTTT.

This clone was picked up one time. V is TRBV11-2 and J is TRBJ1-5; 9 bases are shared with TRBD1. CDR1 is SGHAT, CDR2 FQNNGV, per germline. The CDR3 totals 15 residues. V was pared by 5 bases and J by 7 bases, with 9 bases of the junction left unmatched. CDR3 in amino acids: CASSARGDRAQPQHF. CDR3 nucleotides: TGTGCCAGCAGCGCCAGAGGGGACAGGGCACAGCCCCAGCATTTT.

The chain has TRBV4-2 and TRBJ2-3, with 7 bases matching TRBD2. This CDR3 has 16 amino acids. CDR1 and CDR2 from the germline V gene are LGHNA and YNFKEQ. V was pared by 1 base and J by 0 bases, with 4 bases of the junction left unmatched. CDR3 coding DNA: TGTGCCAGCAGCCAAGTGCCAGCGGGGAGCACAGATACGCAGTATTTT. Protein sequence: CASSQVPAGSTDTQYF.

This chain joins TRBV7-9 and TRBJ1-2; maybe TRBD1 (6 bases). Germline CDR1 and CDR2: SEHNR and FQNEAQ (reference sequence). CDR3 length: 17 residues. V lost 1 base and J lost 3, with 18 bases in between. CDR3 in amino acids: CASSLVTPSEGDYGYTF. The CDR3 DNA sequence: TGTGCCAGCAGCTTAGTGACCCCTAGTGAGGGGGACTATGGCTACACCTTC.

The CDR3 coding sequence is TGCGCCAGCAGCTTACGGGACGGTGGGAACACTGAAGCTTTCTTT. Translating it yields CASSLRDGGNTEAFF. The chain recombines TRBV5-1 with TRBJ1-1; tentatively, D is TRBD1 (5 bases). The CDR3 runs to 15 residues. Germline CDR1 is SGHRS and CDR2 is YFSETQ. The germline V and J ends were trimmed by 2 bases and 1 base, with 12 bases remaining between them.

This rearrangement joins TRBV7-2 to TRBJ1-2, with TRBD1 identical over 7 bases. This CDR3 is 14 amino acids long. The germline gives CDR1 SGHTA, CDR2 FQGNSA. J lost 4 bases, V lost 5 bases, and 7 bases had no gene match. CDR3 bases: TGTGCCAGCAGCCACAGGGGCGAGGGCTATGGCTACACCTTC. Translated, it gives CASSHRGEGYGYTF.

The V gene is TRBV6-5, the J gene TRBJ1-1; D may be TRBD1 (6 bases). Germline CDR1 is MNHEY and CDR2 is SVGAGI. CDR3 length: 15 amino acids. Trimming cost V 0 bases and J 4 bases, with 12 bases left between them. The CDR3 protein is CASSYSGGLSTEAFF. The CDR3 DNA is TGTGCCAGCAGTTACTCTGGGGGGCTGAGCACTGAAGCTTTCTTT.

This sequence joins TRBV3-1 (or the pseudogene TRBV3-2) and TRBJ2-5, with D perhaps matching TRBD1 or TRBD2 (5 bases each). V lost 0 bases and J 4 bases, leaving 9 bases between the germline ends. The CDR3 is made up of 14 amino acids. Per the germline V gene, CDR1 is LGHDT and CDR2 is YNNKEL (reference sequence). The CDR3 sequence: CASSQDLGPETQYF. CDR3 coding DNA: TGTGCCAGCAGCCAAGATCTGGGACCAGAGACCCAGTACTTC.

The genes are TRBV6-5 and TRBJ1-5, with TRBD1 as a possible D gene (6 bases). Germline CDR1 is MNHEY and CDR2 is SVGAGI. With 6 bases removed from V and 6 bases from J, the gap between germline ends came to 18 bases. The CDR3 runs to 15 residues. CDR3 sequence (DNA): TGTGCCAGCAGCATGACAGGTTATGGCAGTCAGCCCCAGCATTTT. Amino acid sequence: CASSMTGYGSQPQHF.

This clone appeared a single time. The rearrangement joins TRBV5-4 to TRBJ2-2; the D gene is possibly TRBD2 (6 bases). The V end was cut by 0 bases, the J end by 6 bases, with 15 bases between. Germline assignment: CDR1 SGHNT and CDR2 YYREEE (reference sequence). The CDR3 runs 16 residues. The CDR3 reads CASSLAGSSVAGELFF. The CDR3 DNA is TGTGCCAGCAGCTTGGCCGGTTCTAGCGTAGCCGGGGAGCTGTTTTTT.

The V gene is TRBV19, the J gene TRBJ2-3, with 15 bases aligning to TRBD2. This CDR3 contains 16 residues. V dropped 4 bases and J dropped 3; count of bases not matched to a gene: 2. Germline CDR1 is LNHDA and CDR2 is SQIVND (reference sequence). CDR3 nucleotide sequence: TGTGCCAGTAGTACCGGACTAGCGGGAGGGACAGATACGCAGTATTTT. The encoded protein is CASSTGLAGGTDTQYF.